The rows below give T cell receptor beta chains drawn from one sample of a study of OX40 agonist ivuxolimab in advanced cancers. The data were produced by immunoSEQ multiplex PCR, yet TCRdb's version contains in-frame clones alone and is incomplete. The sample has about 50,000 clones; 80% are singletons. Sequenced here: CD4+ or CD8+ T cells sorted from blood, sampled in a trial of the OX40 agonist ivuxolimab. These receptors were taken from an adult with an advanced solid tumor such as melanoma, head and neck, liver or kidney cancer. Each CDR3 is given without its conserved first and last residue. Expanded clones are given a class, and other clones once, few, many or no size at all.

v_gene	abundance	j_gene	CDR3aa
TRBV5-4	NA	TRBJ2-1	ASSMGTADEQF
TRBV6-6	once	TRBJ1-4	ASQRGGHNEKLF
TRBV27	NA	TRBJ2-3	ASSKRGGSTDTQY
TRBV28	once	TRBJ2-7	ASWGTSGIEQY
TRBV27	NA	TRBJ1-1	ASSSQVGRGNTEAF
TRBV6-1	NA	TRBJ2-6	ASITGGSGANVLT
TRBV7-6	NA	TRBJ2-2	ASSSTGELF
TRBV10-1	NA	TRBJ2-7	ASSEGGTVGEQY
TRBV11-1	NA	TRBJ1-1	ATRPAYRGDTEAF
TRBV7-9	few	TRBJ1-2	ASSSNFYGYT
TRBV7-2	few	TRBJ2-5	ASSLGLAVNTKETQY
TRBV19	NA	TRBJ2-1	ASRGYVGNEQF
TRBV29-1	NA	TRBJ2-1	SVEDGTNEQF
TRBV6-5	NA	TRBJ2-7	ASSRSGASYEQY
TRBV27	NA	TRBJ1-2	ASSSGAGTQIYYGYT
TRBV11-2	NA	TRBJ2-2	ASSPRARVGELF
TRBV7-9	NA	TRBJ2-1	ASSLGQGVWGAREQF
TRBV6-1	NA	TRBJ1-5	ASSGTWGRNQPQH
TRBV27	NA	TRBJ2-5	ASSLGGGETQY
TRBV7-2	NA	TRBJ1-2	ASSSTGINYGYT
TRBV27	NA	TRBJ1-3	ASSRTGNPTGNTIY
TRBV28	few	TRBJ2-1	ASSADLTGRQF